This T cell receptor (beta chain) was identified in a study of tumor T cells in aggressive B-cell lymphoma. As regards this clone: Other DNA sequences in the same sample also yield this CDR3.

The repertoire was sequenced with immunoSEQ multiplex PCR; TCRdb's copy has only in-frame clones and lacks some. This table holds around 10,000 clones, over 90% found once. The CDR3 consists of 13 residues. Germline loops: CDR1 SGHNT, CDR2 YYREEE (reference sequence). Between the trimmed V and J ends, which lost 0 bases and 5 bases, there was a span of 9 bases. The chain carries TRBV5-4 and TRBJ2-7, with D unclear. The TCR comes from an adult with diffuse large B cell lymphoma. The sequenced material came from tumor tissue. This CDR3 reads CASSLAGENEQYF. The DNA for the CDR3 is TGTGCCAGCAGCTTGGCAGGCGAGAACGAGCAGTACTTC.